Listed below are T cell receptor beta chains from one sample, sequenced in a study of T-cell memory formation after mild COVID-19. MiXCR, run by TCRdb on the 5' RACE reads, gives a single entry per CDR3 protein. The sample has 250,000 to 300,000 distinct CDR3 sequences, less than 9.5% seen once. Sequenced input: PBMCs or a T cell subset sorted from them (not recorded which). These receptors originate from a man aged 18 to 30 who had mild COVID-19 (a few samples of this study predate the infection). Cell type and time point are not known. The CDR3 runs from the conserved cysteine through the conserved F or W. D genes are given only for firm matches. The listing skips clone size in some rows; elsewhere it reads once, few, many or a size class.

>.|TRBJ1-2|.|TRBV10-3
CAISVLTEGGYTF
TGTGCCATCAGTGTATTGACAGAAGGTGGCTACACCTTC
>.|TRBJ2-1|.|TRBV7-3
CASSSSGGINEQFF
TGTGCCAGCAGCTCGTCCGGAGGCATTAATGAGCAGTTCTTC
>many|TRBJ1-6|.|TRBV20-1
CSADEWSSPLHF
TGCAGTGCGGACGAATGGAGTTCACCCCTCCACTTT
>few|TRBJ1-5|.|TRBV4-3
CASSQDPGGQNQPQHF
TGCGCCAGCAGCCAAGATCCGGGCGGACAGAATCAGCCCCAGCATTTT
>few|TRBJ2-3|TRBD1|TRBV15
CATRYRGGTDTQYF
TGTGCCACCAGGTACAGGGGCGGCACAGATACGCAGTATTTT
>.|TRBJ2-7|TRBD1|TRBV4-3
CASSQTWDSSYEQYF
TGCGCCAGCAGCCAGACCTGGGACAGTTCCTACGAGCAGTACTTC
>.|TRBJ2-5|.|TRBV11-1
CASSPDRLGTQYF
TGTGCCAGCAGCCCCGACAGGCTCGGAACCCAGTACTTC
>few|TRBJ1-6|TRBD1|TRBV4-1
CASSQVTGENSPLHF
TGCGCCAGCAGCCAAGTGACAGGGGAAAATTCACCCCTCCACTTT
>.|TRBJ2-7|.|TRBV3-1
CASSPGPVWEQYF
TGTGCCAGCAGCCCCGGGCCGGTTTGGGAGCAGTACTTC
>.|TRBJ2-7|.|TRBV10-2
CASSGMGTVAYEQYF
TGCGCCAGCAGTGGTATGGGGACCGTCGCCTACGAGCAGTACTTC
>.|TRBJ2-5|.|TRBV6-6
CASSYGGRDGETQYF
TGTGCCAGCAGTTACGGGGGGCGGGACGGAGAGACCCAGTACTTC
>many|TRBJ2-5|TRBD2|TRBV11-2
CASSLGSLAGYQETQYF
TGTGCCAGCAGCTTAGGGTCACTAGCGGGGTACCAAGAGACCCAGTACTTC